Reported below is one T cell receptor (beta chain). Its antigen has not been determined. No clone much larger than this one lies a single base away; base qualities are absent. The sample belongs to a study of T cell changes during pregnancy in multiple sclerosis (dated by TCRdb to 2018 to 2020). Notes on the research overall: The study looked at changes in the T cell repertoire across pregnancy in women with multiple sclerosis.

V is pared back by 1 base and J by 2 bases, with 15 bases lying between the germline termini. Including cysteine and phenylalanine, the CDR3 has 16 amino acids. The retained sequence is limited to the CDR3, 48 bases, with the frame set at the first base. The germline V gene sets CDR1 to SGHAT and CDR2 to FQNNGV. The library relied on the immunoSEQ multiplex PCR assay. The source is immuneACCESS, and TCRdb retained only in-frame sequences with V and J called. Part of the clones is not carried over; for the studies checked, unresolved V genes explain less than half of this, and the remainder is unexplained. Recorded for this sample are roughly 64,000 clones; just over 90% of them occurred a single time. The biggest ten clones account for 1.3% of the sample.

The source material was peripheral blood, sampled in the second trimester of pregnancy. The V gene is TRBV11-2 and the J gene is TRBJ2-7, and perhaps TRBD1 as D gene, on 5 matching bases. The receptor was derived from a female donor with multiple sclerosis, enrolled in a pregnancy study. The CDR3 protein is CASSLAGPRGTYEQYF. The nucleotides are TGTGCCAGCAGCTTAGCAGGGCCTAGGGGAACCTACGAGCAGTACTTC.